This TCR beta chain is drawn from a study of response to subunit inactivated influenza vaccine. TCRdb passed the RT-PCR reads through MiXCR, listing each CDR3 protein once. Seen here are under 500,000 distinct CDR3 sequences, over 9.5% observed once, and the top ten hold about an eighth. Study-wide results and limits: The authors offered the suggestion that each seasonal influenza vaccination recruits few new T cells.

The trim removed 5 bases at V and 5 bases at J, leaving 9 bases unmatched. The germline CDR1 and CDR2 sequences are SGHVS and FQNEAQ. This CDR3 spans 16 amino acids. This clonotype was recorded many times. The target antigen is unknown. The TCR was taken from a man aged 45-65 years who received an inactivated influenza vaccine. This chain joins TRBV7-8 and TRBJ2-2, with 9 positions matching TRBD1. This specimen consisted of PBMCs from blood, obtained 45 days after vaccination. As DNA, the CDR3 is TGTGCCAGCAGCCCCGGGACAGGGTGGAGAACCGGGGAGCTGTTTTTT. It yields the protein CASSPGTGWRTGELFF.